The 12 T cell receptor beta chains presented below share a single source sample, sequenced in a study of T cell repertoires in cytomegalovirus infection. TCRdb reprocessed the reads via MiXCR and lists one record per CDR3 protein. The data contain about a million distinct CDR3 sequences, roughly 31% of them singletons. No antigen is known for these receptors. Material: cultured CD8+ T cells from PBMCs, obtained from culture after CMV antigen stimulation. The receptors derive from a human donor in good health (CMV status not recorded). Some clones in this sample may be carry-over from other donors' samples.

This rearrangement joins TRBV10-3 to TRBJ2-2; unclear D gene. The germline V and J ends were trimmed by 4 bases and 3 bases, with 3 bases remaining between them. Germline loops: CDR1 ENHRY, CDR2 SYGVKD. This CDR3 contains 12 residues. CDR3 protein: CAISADTGELFF. DNA of the CDR3: TGTGCCATCAGTGCAGACACCGGGGAGCTGTTTTTT.

This clonotype came up a few times. This chain joins TRBV29-1 and TRBJ2-2, with D possibly being TRBD2 (6 bases). The CDR3 extends over 12 amino acids. CDR1 SQVTM and CDR2 ANQGSEA come from the germline V gene. V lost 7 bases and J lost 6, with 12 bases in between. DNA of the CDR3: TGCAGCGCCGGGGGTGGGGCCGGGGAGCTGTTTTTT. This codes for CSAGGGAGELFF.

This clonotype showed up just a few times. The genes are TRBV5-5 and TRBJ1-5; D is ambiguous. CDR1 and CDR2 from the germline V gene are SGHKS and YYEKEE (reference sequence). This CDR3 spans 17 amino acids. Trimming removed 0 bases from V and 0 bases from J, with 13 bases in between. CDR3 nucleotides: TGTGCCAGCAGCTTGGGTGGGATCGGTTATAGCAATCAGCCCCAGCATTTT. Translating gives CASSLGGIGYSNQPQHF.

This clonotype was recorded many times. The chain has TRBV15 and TRBJ2-1; 8 bases line up with TRBD1. V shed 2 bases, J shed 2 bases, and the junction held 8 bases outside the gene matches. Germline V gene lookup returns CDR1 LNHNV and CDR2 YYDKDF (reference sequence). The CDR3 has 17 amino acids. This CDR3 reads CATSRYRQGRPYNEQFF. The CDR3, as DNA: TGTGCCACCAGCAGATATAGACAGGGGAGACCCTACAATGAGCAGTTCTTC.

The rearrangement joins TRBV12-3 or TRBV12-4 to TRBJ1-1; D unresolved. V was trimmed by 8 bases and J by 0 bases, leaving 10 bases between them. The CDR3 consists of 13 residues. CDR3 DNA: TGTGCCAGCGGAAGACTGTTGAACACTGAAGCTTTCTTT. Protein product: CASGRLLNTEAFF.

V usage is TRBV7-9 and J usage is TRBJ1-2; 7 bases are a match to TRBD1. J lost 4 bases, V lost 5 bases, and 10 bases had no gene match. There are 15 residues in the CDR3. Germline lookup yields CDR1 SEHNR and CDR2 FQNEAQ (reference sequence). The CDR3 nucleotides read TGTGCCAGCAGCGCCTCATCAGGGGGGTCCTATGGCTACACCTTC. Its protein is CASSASSGGSYGYTF.

V usage is TRBV6-1 and J usage is TRBJ2-5, with D uncertain. The germline V gene has CDR1 MNHNS and CDR2 SASEGT. Deletions cut 5 bases from V and 0 bases from J, with 7 bases between. The CDR3 sequence is 13 residues long. The CDR3 DNA reads as TGTGCCAGCAGTCCGACTCACCAAGAGACCCAGTACTTC. It encodes CASSPTHQETQYF.

This chain connects TRBV6-8 to TRBJ2-5; no firm D call. V lost 2 bases, J lost 5 bases, and 9 bases lay in between. The CDR3 runs to 13 residues. The germline gives CDR1 MNHGY, CDR2 SAAAGT. Written as DNA, the CDR3 is TGTGCCAGCAGTTACGACCAGATGGAGACCCAGTACTTC. This gives the protein CASSYDQMETQYF.

In its sample, this clonotype was seen a few times. The V gene is TRBV7-6, the J gene TRBJ1-6; 8 nucleotides align to TRBD1. The CDR3 runs 15 residues. CDR1 and CDR2 from the germline V gene are SGHVS and FNYEAQ. J was trimmed by 6 bases and V by 5 bases; bases with no gene match: 6. The CDR3 reads CASSPGTGTNSPLHF. The CDR3 DNA sequence: TGTGCCAGCAGCCCTGGGACAGGAACTAATTCACCCCTCCACTTT.

This clonotype has a count of ten or more. The gene calls are TRBV7-6 and TRBJ2-1, with D perhaps assigned TRBD1 or TRBD2 (6 bases each). CDR3 length equals 16 residues. CDR1 is SGHVS and CDR2 is FNYEAQ in the germline V gene. V gave up 2 bases and J gave up 2 bases, with 13 bases separating them. DNA of the CDR3: TGTGCCAGCAGCTTACTTTGGAGGGGGGCCTACAATGAGCAGTTCTTC. This codes for CASSLLWRGAYNEQFF. Combining the CDR3 with reference TRBV7-6 and TRBJ2-1 gives the whole variable domain GAGVSQSPRYKVTKRGQDVALRCDPISGHVSLYWYRQALGQGPEFLTYFNYEAQQDKSGLPNDRFSAERPEGSISTLTIQRTEQRDSAMYRCASSLLWRGAYNEQFFGPGTRLTVL.

This clonotype showed up many times. This sequence joins TRBV7-2 and TRBJ1-1; 10 bases are shared with TRBD1. V lost 5 bases and J lost 4; bases outside the gene matches: 10. The CDR3 is 16 residues long. Per the germline V gene, CDR1 is SGHTA and CDR2 is FQGNSA. The CDR3 loop is CASSPRQGALGTEAFF. DNA for the CDR3: TGTGCCAGCAGCCCACGACAGGGGGCGCTTGGCACTGAAGCTTTCTTT. Combining the CDR3 with reference TRBV7-2 and TRBJ1-1 gives the whole variable domain GAGVSQSPSNKVTEKGKDVELRCDPISGHTALYWYRQSLGQGLEFLIYFQGNSAPDKSGLPSDRFSAERTGGSVSTLTIQRTQQEDSAVYLCASSPRQGALGTEAFFGQGTRLTVV.

Turning to this clonotype: The junction departs from germline at one end; a sequencing error may be responsible. The chain has TRBV12-3 or TRBV12-4 and TRBJ1-2, with D possibly being TRBD1 (5 bases). The CDR3 totals 15 residues. This CDR3 reads CASSLGPTRGYGYAF. In nucleotides, the CDR3 is TGTGCCAGCAGTTTAGGTCCAACAAGGGGATATGGCTACGCCTTC.